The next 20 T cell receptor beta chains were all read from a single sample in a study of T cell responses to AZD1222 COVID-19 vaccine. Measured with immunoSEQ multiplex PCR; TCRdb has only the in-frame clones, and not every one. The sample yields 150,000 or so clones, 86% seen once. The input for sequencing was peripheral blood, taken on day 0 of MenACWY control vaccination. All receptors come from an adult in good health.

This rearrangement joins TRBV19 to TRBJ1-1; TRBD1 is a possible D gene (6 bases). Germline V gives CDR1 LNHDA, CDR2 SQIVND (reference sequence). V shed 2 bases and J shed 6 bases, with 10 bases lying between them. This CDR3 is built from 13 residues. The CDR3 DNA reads TGTGCCAGTAGTATAACAGGGACCCCTGAAGCTTTCTTT. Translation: CASSITGTPEAFF. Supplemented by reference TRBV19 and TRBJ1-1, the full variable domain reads DGGITQSPKYLFRKEGQNVTLSCEQNLNHDAMYWYRQDPGQGLRLIYYSQIVNDFQKGDIAEGYSVSREKKESFPLTVTSAQKNPTAFYLCASSITGTPEAFFGQGTRLTVV.

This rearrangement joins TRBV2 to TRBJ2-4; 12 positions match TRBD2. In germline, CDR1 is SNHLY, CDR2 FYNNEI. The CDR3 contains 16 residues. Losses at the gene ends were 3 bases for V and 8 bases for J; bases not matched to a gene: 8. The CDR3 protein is CASSDAALAGGDIQYF. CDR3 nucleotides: TGTGCCAGCAGTGATGCGGCCCTAGCGGGGGGGGACATTCAGTACTTC.

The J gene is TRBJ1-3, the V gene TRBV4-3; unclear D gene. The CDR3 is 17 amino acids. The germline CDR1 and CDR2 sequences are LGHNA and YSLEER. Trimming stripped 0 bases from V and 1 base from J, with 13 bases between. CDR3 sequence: CASSQDDGSKSGNTIYF. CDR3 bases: TGCGCCAGCAGCCAAGATGACGGCAGCAAATCTGGAAACACCATATATTTT.

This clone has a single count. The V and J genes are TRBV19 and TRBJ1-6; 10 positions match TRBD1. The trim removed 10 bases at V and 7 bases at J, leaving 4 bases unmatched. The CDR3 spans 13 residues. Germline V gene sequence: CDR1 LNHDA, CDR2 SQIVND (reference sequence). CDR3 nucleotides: TGTGCCACCACGGACAGGGGGAATTCACCCCTCCACTTT. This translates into CATTDRGNSPLHF.

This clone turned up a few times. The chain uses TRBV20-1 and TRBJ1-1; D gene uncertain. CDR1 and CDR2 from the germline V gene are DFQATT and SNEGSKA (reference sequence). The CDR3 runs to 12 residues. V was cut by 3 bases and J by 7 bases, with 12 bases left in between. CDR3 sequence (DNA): TGCAGTGCTAGTCCCCCCGGCAATGAAGCTTTCTTT. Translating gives CSASPPGNEAFF.

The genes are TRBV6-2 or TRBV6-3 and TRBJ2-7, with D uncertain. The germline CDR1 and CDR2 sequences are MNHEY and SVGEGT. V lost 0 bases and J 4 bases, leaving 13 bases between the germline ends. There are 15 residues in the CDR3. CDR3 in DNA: TGTGCCAGCAGTTACTCCCCCGCGGCTGGTTACGAGCAGTACGTC. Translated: CASSYSPAAGYEQYV.

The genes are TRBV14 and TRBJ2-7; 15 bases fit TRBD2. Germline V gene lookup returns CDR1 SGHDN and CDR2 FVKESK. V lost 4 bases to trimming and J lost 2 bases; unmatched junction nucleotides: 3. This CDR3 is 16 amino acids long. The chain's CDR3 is CASSPGLAGGAYEQYF. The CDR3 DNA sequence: TGTGCCAGCAGCCCTGGACTAGCGGGAGGGGCCTACGAGCAGTACTTC.

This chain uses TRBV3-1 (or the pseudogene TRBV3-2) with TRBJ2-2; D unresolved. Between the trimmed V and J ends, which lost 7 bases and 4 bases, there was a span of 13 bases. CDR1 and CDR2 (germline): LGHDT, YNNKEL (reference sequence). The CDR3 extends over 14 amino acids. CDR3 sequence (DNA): TGTGCCAGCACCAAGCTCTCGGGCACCGGGGAGCTGTTTTTT. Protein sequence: CASTKLSGTGELFF.

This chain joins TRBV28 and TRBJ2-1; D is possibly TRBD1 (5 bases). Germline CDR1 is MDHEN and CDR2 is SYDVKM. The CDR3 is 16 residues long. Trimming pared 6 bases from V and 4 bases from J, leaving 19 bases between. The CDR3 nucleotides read TGTGCCAGCAGCTCCCTTGGGGCAGTCCCATACAATGAGCAGTTCTTC. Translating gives CASSSLGAVPYNEQFF.

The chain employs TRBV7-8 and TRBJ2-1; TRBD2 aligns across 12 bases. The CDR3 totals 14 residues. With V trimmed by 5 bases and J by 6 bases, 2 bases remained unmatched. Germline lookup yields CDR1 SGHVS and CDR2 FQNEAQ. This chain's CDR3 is CASSPTSGGNEQFF. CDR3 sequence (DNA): TGTGCCAGCAGCCCGACTAGCGGGGGCAATGAGCAGTTCTTC.

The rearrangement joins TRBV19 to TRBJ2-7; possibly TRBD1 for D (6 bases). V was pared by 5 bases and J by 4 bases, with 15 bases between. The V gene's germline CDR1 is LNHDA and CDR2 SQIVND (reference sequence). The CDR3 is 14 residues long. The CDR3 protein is CASSPLQGKYEQYF. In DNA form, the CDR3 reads TGTGCCAGTAGTCCATTACAGGGCAAGTACGAGCAGTACTTC.

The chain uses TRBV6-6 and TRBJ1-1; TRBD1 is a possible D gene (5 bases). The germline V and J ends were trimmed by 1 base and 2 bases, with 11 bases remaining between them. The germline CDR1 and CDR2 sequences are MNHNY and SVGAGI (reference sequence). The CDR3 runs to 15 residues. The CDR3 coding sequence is TGTGCCAGCAGTTACTGGTCGACAGTTAACACTGAAGCTTTCTTT. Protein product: CASSYWSTVNTEAFF.

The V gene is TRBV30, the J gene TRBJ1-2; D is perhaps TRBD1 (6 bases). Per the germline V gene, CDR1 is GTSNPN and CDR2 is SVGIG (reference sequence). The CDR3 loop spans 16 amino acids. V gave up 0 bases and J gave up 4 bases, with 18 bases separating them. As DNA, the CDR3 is TGTGCCTGGAGTGTTGAGAATGTCGGAGGGGGCTATGGCTACACCTTC. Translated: CAWSVENVGGGYGYTF.

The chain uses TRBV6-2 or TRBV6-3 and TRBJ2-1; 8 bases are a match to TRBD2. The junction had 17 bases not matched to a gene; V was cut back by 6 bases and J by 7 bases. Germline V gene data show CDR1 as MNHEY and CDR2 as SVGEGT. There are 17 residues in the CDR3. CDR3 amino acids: CASSRGPGLAIGNEQFF. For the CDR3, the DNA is TGTGCCAGCAGCCGGGGCCCCGGACTAGCAATAGGGAATGAGCAGTTCTTC.

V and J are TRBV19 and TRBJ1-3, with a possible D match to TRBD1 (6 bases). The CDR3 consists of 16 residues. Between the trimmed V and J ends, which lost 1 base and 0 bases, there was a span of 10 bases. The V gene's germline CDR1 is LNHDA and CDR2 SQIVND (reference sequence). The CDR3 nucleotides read TGTGCCAGTAGTATAGGTGGACAGCACTCTGGAAACACCATATATTTT. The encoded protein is CASSIGGQHSGNTIYF.

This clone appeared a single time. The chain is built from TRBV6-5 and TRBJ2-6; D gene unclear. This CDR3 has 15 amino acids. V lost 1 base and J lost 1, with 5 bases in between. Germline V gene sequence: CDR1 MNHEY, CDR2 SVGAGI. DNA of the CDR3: TGTGCCAGCAGTTACTGGGGTTCTGGGGCCAACGTCCTGACTTTC. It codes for CASSYWGSGANVLTF.

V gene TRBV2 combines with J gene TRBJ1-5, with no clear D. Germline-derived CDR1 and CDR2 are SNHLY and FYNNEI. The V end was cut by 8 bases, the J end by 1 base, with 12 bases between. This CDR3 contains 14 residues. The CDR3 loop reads CASGNPGSNQPQHF. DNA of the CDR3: TGTGCCAGCGGAAACCCCGGAAGCAATCAGCCCCAGCATTTT.

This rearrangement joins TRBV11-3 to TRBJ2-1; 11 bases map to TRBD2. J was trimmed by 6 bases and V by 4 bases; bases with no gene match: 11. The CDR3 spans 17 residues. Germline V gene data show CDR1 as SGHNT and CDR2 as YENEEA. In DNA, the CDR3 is TGTGCCAGCAGCTCAATTTTAGCGGGAGGGGGGGCCAATGAGCAGTTCTTC. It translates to CASSSILAGGGANEQFF.

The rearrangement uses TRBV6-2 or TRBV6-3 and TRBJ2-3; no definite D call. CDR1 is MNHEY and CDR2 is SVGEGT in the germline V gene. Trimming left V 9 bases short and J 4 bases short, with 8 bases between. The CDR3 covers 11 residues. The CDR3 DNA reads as TGTGCCAGTAGCTGGGCAGATACGCAGTATTTT. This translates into CASSWADTQYF.

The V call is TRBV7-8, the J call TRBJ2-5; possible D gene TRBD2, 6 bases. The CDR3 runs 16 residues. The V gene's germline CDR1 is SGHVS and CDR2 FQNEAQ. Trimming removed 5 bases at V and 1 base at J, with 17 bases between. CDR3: CASSTRRGGPQETQYF. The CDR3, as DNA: TGTGCCAGCAGCACCCGGAGAGGAGGGCCCCAAGAGACCCAGTACTTC.